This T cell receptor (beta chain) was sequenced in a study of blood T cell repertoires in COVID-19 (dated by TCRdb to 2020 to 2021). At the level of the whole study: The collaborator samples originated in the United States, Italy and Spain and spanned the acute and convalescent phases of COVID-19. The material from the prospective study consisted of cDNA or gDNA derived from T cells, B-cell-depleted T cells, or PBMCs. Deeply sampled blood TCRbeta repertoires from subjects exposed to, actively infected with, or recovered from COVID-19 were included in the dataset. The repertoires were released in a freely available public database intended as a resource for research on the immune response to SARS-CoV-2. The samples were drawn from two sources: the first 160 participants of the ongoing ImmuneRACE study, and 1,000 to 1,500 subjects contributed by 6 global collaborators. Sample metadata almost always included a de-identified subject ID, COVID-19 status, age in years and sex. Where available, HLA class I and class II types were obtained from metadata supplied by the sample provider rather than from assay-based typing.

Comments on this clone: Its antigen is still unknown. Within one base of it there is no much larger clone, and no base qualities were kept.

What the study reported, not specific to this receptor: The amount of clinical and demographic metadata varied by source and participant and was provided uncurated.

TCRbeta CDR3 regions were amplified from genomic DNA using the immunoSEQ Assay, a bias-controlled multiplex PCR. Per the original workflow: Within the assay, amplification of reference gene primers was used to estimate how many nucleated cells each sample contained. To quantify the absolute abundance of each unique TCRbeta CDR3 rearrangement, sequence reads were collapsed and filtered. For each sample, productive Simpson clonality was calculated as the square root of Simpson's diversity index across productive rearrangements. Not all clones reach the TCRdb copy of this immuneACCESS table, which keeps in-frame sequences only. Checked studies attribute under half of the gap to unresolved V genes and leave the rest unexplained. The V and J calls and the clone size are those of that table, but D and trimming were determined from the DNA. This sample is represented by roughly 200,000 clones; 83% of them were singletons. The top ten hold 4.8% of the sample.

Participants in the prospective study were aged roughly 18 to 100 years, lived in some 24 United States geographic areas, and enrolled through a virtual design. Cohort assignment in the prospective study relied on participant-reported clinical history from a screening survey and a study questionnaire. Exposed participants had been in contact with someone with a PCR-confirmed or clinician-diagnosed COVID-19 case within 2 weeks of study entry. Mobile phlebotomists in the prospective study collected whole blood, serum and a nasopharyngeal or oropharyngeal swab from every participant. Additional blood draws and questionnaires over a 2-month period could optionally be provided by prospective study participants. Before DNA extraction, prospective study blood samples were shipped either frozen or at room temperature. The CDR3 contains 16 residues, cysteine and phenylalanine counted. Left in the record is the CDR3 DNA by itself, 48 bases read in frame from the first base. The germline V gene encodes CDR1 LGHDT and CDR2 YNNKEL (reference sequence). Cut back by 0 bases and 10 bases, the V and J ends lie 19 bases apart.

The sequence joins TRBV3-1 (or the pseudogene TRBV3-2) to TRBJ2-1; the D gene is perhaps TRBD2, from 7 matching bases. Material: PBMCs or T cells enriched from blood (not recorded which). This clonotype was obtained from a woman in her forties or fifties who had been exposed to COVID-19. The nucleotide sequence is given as TGTGCCAGCAGCCAAGATTTGGGGGGGGCCCGAAGGGAGCAGTTCTTC. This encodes CASSQDLGGARREQFF.